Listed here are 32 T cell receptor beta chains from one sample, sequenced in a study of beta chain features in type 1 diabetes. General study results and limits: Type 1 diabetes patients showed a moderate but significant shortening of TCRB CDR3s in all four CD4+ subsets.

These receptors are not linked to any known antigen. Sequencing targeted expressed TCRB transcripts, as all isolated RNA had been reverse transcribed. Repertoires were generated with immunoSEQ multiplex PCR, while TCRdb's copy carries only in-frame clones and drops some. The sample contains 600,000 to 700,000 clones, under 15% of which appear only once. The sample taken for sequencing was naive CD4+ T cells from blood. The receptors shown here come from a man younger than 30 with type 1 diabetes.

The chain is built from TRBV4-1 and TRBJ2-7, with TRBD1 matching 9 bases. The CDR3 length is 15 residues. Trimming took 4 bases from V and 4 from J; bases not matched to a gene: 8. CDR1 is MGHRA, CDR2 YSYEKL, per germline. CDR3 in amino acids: CASSLGTGSPYEQYF. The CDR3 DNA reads TGCGCCAGCAGCCTCGGGACAGGGAGCCCGTACGAGCAGTACTTC.

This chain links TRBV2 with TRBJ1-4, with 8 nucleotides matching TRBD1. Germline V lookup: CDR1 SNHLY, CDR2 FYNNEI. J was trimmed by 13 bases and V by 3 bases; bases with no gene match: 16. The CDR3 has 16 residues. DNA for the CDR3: TGTGCCAGCAGTGAGAGCGGACAGGGAGAGAACGGGGGACTGTTTTTT. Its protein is CASSESGQGENGGLFF.

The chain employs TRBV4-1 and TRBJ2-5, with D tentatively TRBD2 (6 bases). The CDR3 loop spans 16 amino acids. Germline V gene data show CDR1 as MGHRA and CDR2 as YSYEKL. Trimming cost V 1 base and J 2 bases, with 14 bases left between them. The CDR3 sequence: CASSQGGGTGQETQYF. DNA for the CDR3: TGCGCCAGCAGCCAAGGCGGCGGGACGGGGCAAGAGACCCAGTACTTC.

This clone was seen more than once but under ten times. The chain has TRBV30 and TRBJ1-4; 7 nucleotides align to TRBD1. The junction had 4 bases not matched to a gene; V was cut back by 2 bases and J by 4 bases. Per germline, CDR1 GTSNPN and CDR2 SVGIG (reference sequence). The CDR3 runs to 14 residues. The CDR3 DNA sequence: TGTGCCTGGAGTCCCGGGACAGATAATGAAAAACTGTTTTTT. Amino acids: CAWSPGTDNEKLFF.

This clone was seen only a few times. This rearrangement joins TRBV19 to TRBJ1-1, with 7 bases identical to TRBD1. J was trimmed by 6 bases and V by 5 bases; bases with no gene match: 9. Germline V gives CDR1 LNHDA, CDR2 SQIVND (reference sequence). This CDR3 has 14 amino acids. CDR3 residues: CASSPQGGRAEAFF. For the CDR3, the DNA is TGTGCCAGTAGTCCTCAGGGGGGTCGGGCTGAAGCTTTCTTT. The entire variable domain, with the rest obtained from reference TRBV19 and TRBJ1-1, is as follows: DGGITQSPKYLFRKEGQNVTLSCEQNLNHDAMYWYRQDPGQGLRLIYYSQIVNDFQKGDIAEGYSVSREKKESFPLTVTSAQKNPTAFYLCASSPQGGRAEAFFGQGTRLTVV.

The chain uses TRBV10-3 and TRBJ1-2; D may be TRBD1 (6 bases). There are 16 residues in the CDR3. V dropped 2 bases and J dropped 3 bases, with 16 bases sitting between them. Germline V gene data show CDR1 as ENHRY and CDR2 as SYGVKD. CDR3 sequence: CAISESSGRGYYGYTF. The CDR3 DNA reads TGTGCCATCAGTGAGAGTTCGGGCAGGGGCTACTATGGCTACACCTTC.

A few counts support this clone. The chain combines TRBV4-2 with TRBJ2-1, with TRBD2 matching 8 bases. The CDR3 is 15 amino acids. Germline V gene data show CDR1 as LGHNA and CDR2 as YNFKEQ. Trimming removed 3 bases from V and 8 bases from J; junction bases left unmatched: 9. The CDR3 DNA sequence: TGTGCCAGCAGCCAGGACCGGGGGGGCGAGGATGAGCAGTTCTTC. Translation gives CASSQDRGGEDEQFF.

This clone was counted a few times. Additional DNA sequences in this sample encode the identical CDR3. The CDR3 DNA sequence: TGTGCCAGCTCACCTGTCCAGGGGGAGGCTTTCTTT. Translating gives CASSPVQGEAFF. This chain connects TRBV18 to TRBJ1-1, with TRBD1 matching over 7 bases. This CDR3 is built from 12 residues. Trimming removed 3 bases from V and 11 bases from J; junction bases left unmatched: 6. Germline loops: CDR1 KGHSH, CDR2 LQKENI.

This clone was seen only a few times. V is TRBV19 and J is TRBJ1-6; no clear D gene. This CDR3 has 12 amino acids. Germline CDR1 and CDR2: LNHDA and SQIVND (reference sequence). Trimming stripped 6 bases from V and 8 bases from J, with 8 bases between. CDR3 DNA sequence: TGTGCCAGTAGGCGGGGAGATTCACCCCTCCACTTT. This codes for CASRRGDSPLHF.

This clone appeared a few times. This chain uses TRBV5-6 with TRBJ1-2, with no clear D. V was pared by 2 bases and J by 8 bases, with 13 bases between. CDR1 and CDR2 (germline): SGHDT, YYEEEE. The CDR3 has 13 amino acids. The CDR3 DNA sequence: TGTGCCAGCAGCTTCGACTTTGGGTCCGGCTACACCTTC. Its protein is CASSFDFGSGYTF.

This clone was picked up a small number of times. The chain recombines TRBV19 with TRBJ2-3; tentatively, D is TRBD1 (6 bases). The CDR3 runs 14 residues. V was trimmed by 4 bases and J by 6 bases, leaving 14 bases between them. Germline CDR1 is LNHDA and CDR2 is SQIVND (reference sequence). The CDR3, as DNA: TGTGCCAGTAGTACGACAGGTTTGATTGATACGCAGTATTTT. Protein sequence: CASSTTGLIDTQYF.

Here the CDR3 DNA reads TGTGCCTGGAGTGTCATTCAGAATAATTCACCCCTCCACTTT. Amino acids: CAWSVIQNNSPLHF. This chain uses TRBV30 with TRBJ1-6; the D is unclear. The germline V gene has CDR1 GTSNPN and CDR2 SVGIG (reference sequence). The CDR3 runs to 14 residues. Trimming pared 0 bases from V and 5 bases from J, leaving 8 bases between.

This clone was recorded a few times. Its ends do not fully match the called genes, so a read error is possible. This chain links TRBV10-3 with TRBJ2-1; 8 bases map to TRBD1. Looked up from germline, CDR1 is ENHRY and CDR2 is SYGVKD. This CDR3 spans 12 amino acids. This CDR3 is CRTGSSYNEQFF. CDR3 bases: TGCAGGACAGGGAGCTCCTACAATGAGCAGTTCTTC.

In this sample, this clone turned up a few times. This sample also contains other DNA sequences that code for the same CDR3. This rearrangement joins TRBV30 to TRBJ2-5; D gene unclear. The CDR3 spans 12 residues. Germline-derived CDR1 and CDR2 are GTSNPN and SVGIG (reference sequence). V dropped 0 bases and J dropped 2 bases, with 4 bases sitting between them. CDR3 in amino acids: CAWSVSQETQYF. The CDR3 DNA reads TGTGCCTGGAGTGTTAGTCAAGAGACCCAGTACTTC. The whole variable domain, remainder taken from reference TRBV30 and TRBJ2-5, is SQTIHQWPATLVQPVGSPLSLECTVEGTSNPNLYWYRQAAGRGLQLLFYSVGIGQISSEVPQNLSASRPQDRQFILSSKKLLLSDSGFYLCAWSVSQETQYFGPGTRLLVL.

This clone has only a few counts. The CDR3 loop reads CASSQDPGQSNGGTF. The CDR3 DNA follows: TGCGCCAGCAGCCAAGATCCAGGGCAAAGTAACGGAGGCACCTTC. J is TRBJ1-2 and V is TRBV4-1, with a tentative D call TRBD1 (5 bases). With 0 bases removed from V and 13 bases from J, the gap between germline ends came to 21 bases. This CDR3 contains 15 residues. CDR1 MGHRA and CDR2 YSYEKL come from the germline V gene.

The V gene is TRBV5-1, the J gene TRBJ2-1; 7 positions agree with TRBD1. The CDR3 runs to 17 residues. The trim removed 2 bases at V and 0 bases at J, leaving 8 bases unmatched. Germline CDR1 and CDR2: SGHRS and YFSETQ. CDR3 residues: CASSLETGLSSYNEQFF. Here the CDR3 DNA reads TGCGCCAGCAGCTTAGAGACAGGGCTAAGCTCCTACAATGAGCAGTTCTTC.

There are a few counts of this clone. CDR3 sequence reads: CAWSLGTNEKLFF. In DNA form, the CDR3 reads TGTGCCTGGAGTTTGGGAACTAATGAAAAACTGTTTTTT. The chain combines TRBV30 with TRBJ1-4; D is unresolved. CDR3 size: 13 residues. Germline V CDR1 and CDR2: GTSNPN, SVGIG (reference sequence). The V end lost 2 bases, the J end lost 1 base, and 5 bases lay between the germline ends.

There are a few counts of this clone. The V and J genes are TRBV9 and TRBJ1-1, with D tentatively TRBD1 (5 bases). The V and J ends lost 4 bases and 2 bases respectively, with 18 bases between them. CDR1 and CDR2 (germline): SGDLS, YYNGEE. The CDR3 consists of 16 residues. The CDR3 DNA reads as TGTGCCAGCAGCCTCCCAGGGCGTGGACGAAACACTGAAGCTTTCTTT. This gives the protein CASSLPGRGRNTEAFF.

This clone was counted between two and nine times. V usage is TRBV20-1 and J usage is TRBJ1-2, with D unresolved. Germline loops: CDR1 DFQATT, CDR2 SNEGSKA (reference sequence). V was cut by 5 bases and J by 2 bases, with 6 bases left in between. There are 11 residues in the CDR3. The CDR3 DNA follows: TGCAGTGCTCCCCGGAACTATGGCTACACCTTC. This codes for CSAPRNYGYTF.

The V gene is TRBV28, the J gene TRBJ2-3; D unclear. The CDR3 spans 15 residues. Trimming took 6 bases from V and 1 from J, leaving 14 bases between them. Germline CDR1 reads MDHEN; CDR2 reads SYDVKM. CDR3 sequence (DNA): TGTGCCAGCAGCCTGTTTTGGGAACGCACAGATACGCAGTATTTT. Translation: CASSLFWERTDTQYF.

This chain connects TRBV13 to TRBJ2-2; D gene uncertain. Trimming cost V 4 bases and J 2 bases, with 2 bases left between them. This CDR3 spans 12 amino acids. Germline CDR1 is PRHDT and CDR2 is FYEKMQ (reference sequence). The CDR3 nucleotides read TGTGCCAGCAGCTCCAACACCGGGGAGCTGTTTTTT. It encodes CASSSNTGELFF.

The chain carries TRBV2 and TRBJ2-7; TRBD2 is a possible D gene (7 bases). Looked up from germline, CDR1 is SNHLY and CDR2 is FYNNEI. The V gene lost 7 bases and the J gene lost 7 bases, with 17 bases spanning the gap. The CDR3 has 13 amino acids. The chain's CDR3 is CASMRDTGREQYF. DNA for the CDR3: TGTGCCAGCATGCGGGACACCGGGAGGGAGCAGTACTTC.

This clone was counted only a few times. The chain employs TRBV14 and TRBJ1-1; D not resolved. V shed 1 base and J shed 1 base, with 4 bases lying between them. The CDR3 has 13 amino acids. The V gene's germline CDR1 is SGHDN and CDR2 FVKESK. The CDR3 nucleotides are TGTGCCAGCAGCCAAGCAGGGAACACTGAAGCTTTCTTT. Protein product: CASSQAGNTEAFF.

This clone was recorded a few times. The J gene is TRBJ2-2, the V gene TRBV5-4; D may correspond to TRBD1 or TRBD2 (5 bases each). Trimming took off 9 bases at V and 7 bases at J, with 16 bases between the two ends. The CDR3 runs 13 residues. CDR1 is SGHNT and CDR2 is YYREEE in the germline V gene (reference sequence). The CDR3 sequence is CATLRGAGGELFF. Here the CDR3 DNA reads TGTGCCACCCTGCGAGGGGCCGGCGGGGAGCTGTTTTTT.

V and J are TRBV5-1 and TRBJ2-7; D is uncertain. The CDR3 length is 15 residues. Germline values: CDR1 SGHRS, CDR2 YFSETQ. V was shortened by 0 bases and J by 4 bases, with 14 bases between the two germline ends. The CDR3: CASSLGQAAGYEQYF. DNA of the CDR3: TGCGCCAGCAGCTTGGGGCAGGCCGCTGGGTACGAGCAGTACTTC.

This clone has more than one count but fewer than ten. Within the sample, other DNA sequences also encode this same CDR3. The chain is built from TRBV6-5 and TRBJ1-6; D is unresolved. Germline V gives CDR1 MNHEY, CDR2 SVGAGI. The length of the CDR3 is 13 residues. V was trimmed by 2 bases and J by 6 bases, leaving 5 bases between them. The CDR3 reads CASSYGVNSPLHF. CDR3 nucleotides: TGTGCCAGCAGTTACGGGGTTAATTCACCCCTCCACTTT.

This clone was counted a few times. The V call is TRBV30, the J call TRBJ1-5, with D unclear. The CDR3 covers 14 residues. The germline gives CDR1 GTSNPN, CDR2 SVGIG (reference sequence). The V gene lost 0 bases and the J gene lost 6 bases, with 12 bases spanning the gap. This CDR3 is CAWSVKGLSQPQHF. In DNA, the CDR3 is TGTGCCTGGAGTGTAAAGGGCTTGAGTCAGCCCCAGCATTTT.

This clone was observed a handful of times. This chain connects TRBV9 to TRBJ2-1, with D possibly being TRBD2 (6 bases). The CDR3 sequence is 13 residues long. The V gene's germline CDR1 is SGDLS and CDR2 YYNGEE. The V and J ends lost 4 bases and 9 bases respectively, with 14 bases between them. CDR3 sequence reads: CASSLPGEAEQFF. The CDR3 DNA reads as TGTGCCAGCAGCTTACCGGGAGAGGCTGAGCAGTTCTTC.

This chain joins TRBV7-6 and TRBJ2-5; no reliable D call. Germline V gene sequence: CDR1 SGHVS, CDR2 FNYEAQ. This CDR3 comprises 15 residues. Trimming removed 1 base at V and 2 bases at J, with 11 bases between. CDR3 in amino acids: CASSLVTGPQETQYF. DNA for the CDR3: TGTGCCAGCAGCTTAGTAACTGGTCCGCAAGAGACCCAGTACTTC.

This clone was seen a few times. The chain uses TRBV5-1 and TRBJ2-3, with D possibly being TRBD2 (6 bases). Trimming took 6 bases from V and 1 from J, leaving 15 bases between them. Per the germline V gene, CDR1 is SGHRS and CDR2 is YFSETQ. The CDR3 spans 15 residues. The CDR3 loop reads CASMVGGIGTDTQYF. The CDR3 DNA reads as TGCGCCAGCATGGTTGGGGGGATCGGCACAGATACGCAGTATTTT. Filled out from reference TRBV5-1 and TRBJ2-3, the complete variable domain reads KAGVTQTPRYLIKTRGQQVTLSCSPISGHRSVSWYQQTPGQGLQFLFEYFSETQRNKGNFPGRFSGRQFSNSRSEMNVSTLELGDSALYLCASMVGGIGTDTQYFGPGTRLTVL.

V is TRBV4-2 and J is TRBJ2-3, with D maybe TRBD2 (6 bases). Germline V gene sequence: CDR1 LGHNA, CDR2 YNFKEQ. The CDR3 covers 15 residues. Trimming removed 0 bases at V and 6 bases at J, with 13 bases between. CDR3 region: CASSQDPSAGDTQYF. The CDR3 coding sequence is TGTGCCAGCAGCCAAGATCCTAGCGCGGGGGATACGCAGTATTTT.

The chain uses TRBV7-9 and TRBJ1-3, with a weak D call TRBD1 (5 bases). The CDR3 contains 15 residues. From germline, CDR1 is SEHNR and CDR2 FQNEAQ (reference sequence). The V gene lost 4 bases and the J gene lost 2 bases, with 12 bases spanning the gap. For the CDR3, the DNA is TGTGCCAGCAGCTCCCATGTGGGGGCTGGAAACACCATATATTTT. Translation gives CASSSHVGAGNTIYF. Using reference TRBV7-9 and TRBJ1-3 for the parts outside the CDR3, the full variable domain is DTGVSQNPRHKITKRGQNVTFRCDPISEHNRLYWYRQTLGQGPEFLTYFQNEAQLEKSRLLSDRFSAERPKGSFSTLEIQRTEQGDSAMYLCASSSHVGAGNTIYFGEGSWLTVV.